The next 11 T cell receptor beta chains were all read from a single sample in a study of shared T cell receptors in the human thymus. Assay used: immunoSEQ multiplex PCR; TCRdb lists only in-frame clones, some missing. This table holds 630,000 or so clones, more than 70% found once. This sample was also put to use in a study of human thymus T cells.

Sequenced sample: thymocytes. The receptors come from a boy under two years old with a congenital heart defect.

V and J are TRBV29-1 and TRBJ2-5; 8 positions agree with TRBD1. Trimming cost V 2 bases and J 2 bases; bases outside gene matches: 4. The CDR3 sequence is 14 residues long. From germline, CDR1 is SQVTM and CDR2 ANQGSEA. The CDR3 loop is CSVEPGQGQETQYF. CDR3 nucleotides: TGCAGCGTTGAACCCGGACAGGGTCAAGAGACCCAGTACTTC.

This clone was seen more than once but under ten times. The chain combines TRBV5-1 with TRBJ1-4, with D perhaps TRBD1 (5 bases). Looked up from germline, CDR1 is SGHRS and CDR2 is YFSETQ. Trimming shortened V by 4 bases and J by 8 bases, and 12 bases separated the two germline ends. This CDR3 contains 13 residues. CDR3 sequence: CASSPGGVEKLFF. CDR3 bases: TGCGCCAGCAGCCCGGGAGGGGTGGAAAAACTGTTTTTT. Based on the CDR3 plus reference TRBV5-1 and TRBJ1-4, the full variable domain is KAGVTQTPRYLIKTRGQQVTLSCSPISGHRSVSWYQQTPGQGLQFLFEYFSETQRNKGNFPGRFSGRQFSNSRSEMNVSTLELGDSALYLCASSPGGVEKLFFGSGTQLSVL.

V is TRBV18 and J is TRBJ2-3; 8 bases map to TRBD2. V shed 1 base and J 4 bases; nucleotides not matched to a gene: 7. The CDR3 contains 16 residues. CDR1 and CDR2 (germline): KGHSH, LQKENI. CDR3 in amino acids: CASSPRVGRAADTQYF. CDR3 DNA sequence: TGTGCCAGCTCACCACGGGTCGGGAGGGCCGCAGATACGCAGTATTTT.

This chain joins TRBV10-3 and TRBJ2-7; the match to TRBD1 covers 7 bases. Trimming at V came to 0 bases and at J to 5 bases, leaving 7 bases not matched to a gene. CDR3 length equals 15 residues. Germline V gene data show CDR1 as ENHRY and CDR2 as SYGVKD. CDR3 bases: TGTGCCATCAGTGAGTCGAGGGGGCGCAAGAACGAGCAGTACTTC. Its translation is CAISESRGRKNEQYF.

This chain links TRBV10-2 with TRBJ2-7; TRBD2 matches 8 bases. Germline CDR1 reads WSHSY; CDR2 reads SAAADI. V lost 4 bases and J lost 1; bases outside the gene matches: 6. CDR3 length: 15 amino acids. The CDR3 DNA reads TGCGCCAGCAGTGGTGGCGGGAGGTCGTCCTACGAGCAGTACTTC. It codes for CASSGGGRSSYEQYF.

This clone appeared a single time. The chain uses TRBV2 and TRBJ1-1, with TRBD1 identical over 7 bases. Losses at the gene ends were 6 bases for V and 5 bases for J; bases not matched to a gene: 9. The length of the CDR3 is 14 residues. The germline gives CDR1 SNHLY, CDR2 FYNNEI. CDR3 loop: CASRMKQGFTEAFF. CDR3 sequence (DNA): TGTGCCAGCAGAATGAAACAGGGGTTTACTGAAGCTTTCTTT.

The gene calls are TRBV19 and TRBJ2-6; tentative D call: TRBD1 (6 bases). Per the germline V gene, CDR1 is LNHDA and CDR2 is SQIVND (reference sequence). The CDR3 spans 16 residues. Trimming took 1 base from V and 1 from J, leaving 8 bases between them. The CDR3 DNA reads as TGTGCCAGTAGTATAGCTACAGGGTCTGGGGCCAACGTCCTGACTTTC. It codes for CASSIATGSGANVLTF.

This chain connects TRBV6-5 to TRBJ2-7, with 9 bases lining up with TRBD2. The V and J ends lost 4 bases and 2 bases, in that order; junction bases with no gene match: 9. The germline V gene encodes CDR1 MNHEY and CDR2 SVGAGI. The CDR3 consists of 16 residues. DNA of the CDR3: TGTGCCAGCAGTTTTGTAGCGGGAGAGGCCCCCTACGAGCAGTACTTC. It yields the protein CASSFVAGEAPYEQYF.

DNA of the CDR3: TGTGCCAGCAGTCCGGGACAGGGGAGGGAGGAGACCCAGTACTTC. It yields the protein CASSPGQGREETQYF. V and J are TRBV27 and TRBJ2-5; 10 positions agree with TRBD1. With 5 bases clipped from V and 5 bases from J, the junction kept 8 bases outside the gene matches. In germline, CDR1 is MNHEY, CDR2 SMNVEV (reference sequence). The CDR3 sequence is 15 residues long.

The chain recombines TRBV27 with TRBJ1-4; no firm D call. The CDR3 has 13 amino acids. Germline lookup yields CDR1 MNHEY and CDR2 SMNVEV (reference sequence). The germline V and J ends were trimmed by 3 bases and 0 bases, with 2 bases remaining between them. The CDR3 DNA follows: TGTGCCAGCAGTTTTACAACTAATGAAAAACTGTTTTTT. Amino acid sequence: CASSFTTNEKLFF.

The chain employs TRBV10-1 and TRBJ2-3, with 13 bases fitting TRBD2. The CDR3 sequence is 16 residues long. V gave up 6 bases and J gave up 5 bases; unmatched junction bases: 8. Per germline, CDR1 WNHNN and CDR2 SYGVQD (reference sequence). The CDR3: CASRQGTSGEGDTQYF. The CDR3 DNA reads as TGCGCCAGCAGGCAAGGGACTAGCGGGGAAGGAGATACGCAGTATTTT.